These 14 T cell receptor beta chains share one sample of origin, sequenced in a study of regulatory T cells in long-lasting Graves disease. Combining iRepertoire HTBI primers with Arm-PCR of CDR3 regions, the authors built TCR beta libraries. TCRdb recomputed calls from the multiplex PCR reads with MiXCR, one row per CDR3 protein. The table has hundreds of thousands of distinct CDR3 sequences, approximately 15% seen once. Time point given: newly diagnosed GD, antithyroid drugs for less than 3 months. TCR sequences were obtained from RNA taken from PBMCs. The same sample was also used in a study of T cells in Graves' hyperthyroidism and ophthalmopathy.

Material: peripheral blood mononuclear cells (PBMCs), obtained at new diagnosis, from a patient treated with antithyroid drugs. These receptors were collected from a woman aged 25 to 39 with Graves disease.

This clonotype was counted at least ten times. The V call is TRBV6-1, the J call TRBJ2-7; 9 bases map to TRBD2. V shed 5 bases and J 9 bases; nucleotides not matched to a gene: 11. In germline, CDR1 is MNHNS, CDR2 SASEGT. This CDR3 contains 14 residues. The CDR3 sequence: CASSRTSDPKVQYF. For the CDR3, the DNA is TGTGCCAGCAGTAGGACTAGCGACCCAAAGGTGCAGTACTTC.

This clonotype occurred a few times. The chain recombines TRBV27 with TRBJ2-2; 14 positions agree with TRBD2. The V and J ends lost 9 bases and 4 bases, in that order; junction bases with no gene match: 4. The V gene's germline CDR1 is MNHEY and CDR2 SMNVEV (reference sequence). The length of the CDR3 is 15 residues. The CDR3 DNA is TGTGCCAGTCGGACTAGCGGGAGGTTCACCGGGGAGCTGTTTTTT. The encoded protein is CASRTSGRFTGELFF.

The table lists this clonotype with a few counts. The genes are TRBV5-1 and TRBJ2-1; 8 nucleotides agree with TRBD1. With 4 bases clipped from V and 3 bases from J, the junction kept 9 bases outside the gene matches. CDR1 is SGHRS and CDR2 is YFSETQ in the germline V gene. The CDR3 totals 16 residues. CDR3 sequence (DNA): TGCGCCAGCAGCCGTCTGACAGGGGAGAACTACAATGAGCAGTTCTTC. As protein: CASSRLTGENYNEQFF. Looking up the rest from reference TRBV5-1 and TRBJ2-1 gives the full variable domain: KAGVTQTPRYLIKTRGQQVTLSCSPISGHRSVSWYQQTPGQGLQFLFEYFSETQRNKGNFPGRFSGRQFSNSRSEMNVSTLELGDSALYLCASSRLTGENYNEQFFGPGTRLTVL.

The chain carries TRBV6-2 or TRBV6-3 and TRBJ2-3, with D unresolved. The CDR3 totals 13 residues. V lost 6 bases, J lost 0 bases, and 7 bases lay in between. The germline V gene encodes CDR1 MNHEY and CDR2 SVGEGT. The CDR3 nucleotides are TGTGCCAGCAGACAGACTAGCACAGATACGCAGTATTTT. Amino acids: CASRQTSTDTQYF.

A word on this clonotype: A read error may explain this, as a much larger clone is one base away. The chain uses TRBV20-1 and TRBJ2-3; D call uncertain. The germline V and J ends were trimmed by 3 bases and 0 bases, with 10 bases remaining between them. This CDR3 has 14 residues. Germline CDR1 is DFQATT and CDR2 is SNEGSKA (reference sequence). This CDR3 reads CSASPEQSTDTQYF. The CDR3 nucleotides are TGCAGTGCTAGTCCGGAACAGAGCACAGATACGCAGTATTTT.

This clonotype was picked up many times. The chain carries TRBV2 and TRBJ1-4, with 7 bases aligning to TRBD1. Germline assignment: CDR1 SNHLY and CDR2 FYNNEI. The CDR3 length is 16 residues. V trimming: 1 base; J trimming: 6 bases; junction bases outside the gene matches: 8. The CDR3 nucleotides are TGTGCCAGCAGTGAAGTTGACAGGGTTAAGGATGAAAAACTGTTTTTT. Amino acids: CASSEVDRVKDEKLFF.

This clonotype was detected a few times. The V call is TRBV20-1, the J call TRBJ2-2, with D tentatively TRBD2 (6 bases). With 1 base removed from V and 5 bases from J, the gap between germline ends came to 17 bases. Germline lookup yields CDR1 DFQATT and CDR2 SNEGSKA (reference sequence). This CDR3 is built from 16 residues. DNA of the CDR3: TGCAGTGCTAGAGTCGCGGGAAAGACCTTTACCGGGGAGCTGTTTTTT. Translating gives CSARVAGKTFTGELFF.

This clonotype was counted a few times. The V gene is TRBV6-1, the J gene TRBJ1-1; unclear D gene. The CDR3 totals 13 residues. Between the trimmed V and J ends, which lost 7 bases and 1 base, there was a span of 10 bases. CDR1 and CDR2 (germline): MNHNS, SASEGT. The chain's CDR3 is CASITDGNTEAFF. CDR3 DNA: TGTGCCAGCATTACGGACGGGAACACTGAAGCTTTCTTT.

A remark on this clonotype: The junction shows a germline mismatch at one end, possibly a read error. The genes are TRBV5-5 and TRBJ1-1, with D hard to call. CDR3 length equals 16 residues. CDR1 is SGHKS and CDR2 is YYEKEE in the germline V gene (reference sequence). DNA for the CDR3: TGCGCCAGCAGCTTGGATCCGGGCCACATGAACACTGAAGCTTTCTTT. Its translation: CASSLDPGHMNTEAFF.

Concerning this clonotype itself: A much larger clone lies a single base off, so this may be a read error. CDR3 bases: TGCAGTGCTAGAGCGGGAGGAGACTACGAGCAGTACTTC. Translation: CSARAGGDYEQYF. The chain uses TRBV20-1 and TRBJ2-7, with 7 bases matching TRBD2. Trimming removed 1 base from V and 3 bases from J; junction bases left unmatched: 3. CDR1 is DFQATT, CDR2 SNEGSKA, per germline (reference sequence). The CDR3 is 13 amino acids.

The chain employs TRBV6-2 or TRBV6-3 and TRBJ2-6; 9 positions agree with TRBD1. V shed 2 bases and J 2 bases; nucleotides not matched to a gene: 7. CDR1 is MNHEY and CDR2 is SVGEGT in the germline V gene. This CDR3 has 18 amino acids. The CDR3 nucleotides are TGTGCCAGCAGTTACCCACAGGGGGCCAAGGCTGGGGCCAACGTCCTGACTTTC. This gives the protein CASSYPQGAKAGANVLTF.

This clonotype has a handful of counts. The gene calls are TRBV27 and TRBJ1-5; no clear D gene. CDR1 and CDR2 (germline): MNHEY, SMNVEV (reference sequence). V dropped 2 bases and J dropped 6 bases, with 11 bases sitting between them. This CDR3 has 14 amino acids. The CDR3 DNA is TGTGCCAGCAGTTTAATTGGAGGTTCTCAGCCCCAGCATTTT. It is translated as CASSLIGGSQPQHF.

The chain couples TRBV6-1 to TRBJ2-1; 9 bases line up with TRBD1. Trimming removed 6 bases from V and 5 bases from J; junction bases left unmatched: 11. CDR3 length: 16 residues. Germline loops: CDR1 MNHNS, CDR2 SASEGT. CDR3 in DNA: TGTGCCAGCAGCACGGCCGGGACAGGGATCAACAATGAGCAGTTCTTC. The encoded protein is CASSTAGTGINNEQFF.

This clonotype was picked up many times. The CDR3 nucleotides are TGTGCCAGCACTCCACCAGGGACTAGCGGGAGGGCCGGGCAGTTCTTC. This encodes CASTPPGTSGRAGQFF. V gene TRBV28 combines with J gene TRBJ2-1; 16 nucleotides line up with TRBD2. The trim removed 7 bases at V and 12 bases at J, leaving 12 bases unmatched. CDR1 and CDR2 from the germline V gene are MDHEN and SYDVKM. CDR3 length equals 16 residues.